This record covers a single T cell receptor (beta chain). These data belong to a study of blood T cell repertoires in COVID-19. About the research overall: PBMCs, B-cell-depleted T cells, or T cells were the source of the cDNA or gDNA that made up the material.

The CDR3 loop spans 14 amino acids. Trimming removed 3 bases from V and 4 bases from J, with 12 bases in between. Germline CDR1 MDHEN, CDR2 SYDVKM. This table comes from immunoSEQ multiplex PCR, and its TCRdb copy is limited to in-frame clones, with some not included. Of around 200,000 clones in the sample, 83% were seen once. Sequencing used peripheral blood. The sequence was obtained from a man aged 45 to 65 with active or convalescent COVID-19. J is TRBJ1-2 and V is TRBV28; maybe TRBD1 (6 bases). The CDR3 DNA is TGTGCCAGCAGTTTGGGGGCAGGGGCCTATGGCTACACCTTC. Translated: CASSLGAGAYGYTF.